Below, 10 T cell receptor beta chains from the same sample are listed, as sequenced in a study of molecular identifiers for immune sequencing clone quantification (dated by TCRdb to about 2018). The library was generated by PCR. TCRdb shows the sequencer as NextSeq 500. The raw public data were reprocessed by TCRdb itself: fastp quality trimming at Q25, MiXCR clonotype calling, in-frame beta chains only. One record per CDR3 amino acid sequence lists the most common genes and DNA. Present in this sample are fewer than 350,000 distinct CDR3 sequences, roughly 23% of which were seen just once. Together, the top ten hold about 0.74% of the sample. The sequenced material came from naive CD8+ T cells from blood, with Jurkat cell RNA spiked in. The label giving this sample's cell subset or site can be read as: FACS-sorted CD8+CD4-CCR7+CD45RA+ naive T cells. The receptors come from a human donor in good health. Some libraries in this study had Jurkat cell RNA spiked in.

Comment on this clonotype: An end of the junction does not agree with germline; a read error may underlie this. The chain is built from TRBV29-1 and TRBJ2-7; D unresolved. Germline CDR1 SQVTM, CDR2 ANQGSEA. The CDR3 runs 13 residues. Here the CDR3 reads CSVEDPGLHERYF. In nucleotides, the CDR3 is TGCAGCGTTGAAGATCCCGGGTTGCACGAGCGGTACTTC.

This clonotype was counted once. This may be a read error: a much more frequent sequence differs by one nucleotide. This chain uses TRBV7-9 with TRBJ2-5, with TRBD2 identical over 10 bases. The CDR3 sequence is 16 residues long. Unmatched junction bases numbered 6, after V lost 1 base and J lost 4 bases. Per the germline V gene, CDR1 is SEHNR and CDR2 is FQNEAQ (reference sequence). CDR3: CASSLVPSGGRETQYF. CDR3 nucleotide sequence: TGTGCCAGCAGCTTAGTTCCTAGCGGGGGAAGAGAGACCCAGTACTTC. The variable domain in full, completed from reference TRBV7-9 and TRBJ2-5, reads DTGVSQNPRHKITKRGQNVTFRCDPISEHNRLYWYRQTLGQGPEFLTYFQNEAQLEKSRLLSDRFSAERPKGSFSTLEIQRTEQGDSAMYLCASSLVPSGGRETQYFGPGTRLLVL.

The sample holds many counts of this clonotype. V usage is TRBV5-4 and J usage is TRBJ1-1; 8 bases map to TRBD1. This CDR3 comprises 14 residues. V was clipped by 7 bases and J by 2 bases; unmatched bases: 7. The germline V gene has CDR1 SGHNT and CDR2 YYREEE (reference sequence). The CDR3 bases are TGTGCCAGCCAACAAGGGACAGGTAACACTGAAGCTTTCTTT. Amino acid sequence: CASQQGTGNTEAFF.

Note on this clonotype: This may stem from a read error, because a much larger clone lies one nucleotide away. The rearrangement joins TRBV2 to TRBJ2-7; D unresolved. Germline CDR1 SNHLY, CDR2 FYNNEI. The CDR3 length is 14 residues. V lost 8 bases, J lost 2 bases, and 16 bases lay in between. DNA of the CDR3: TGTGCCAGCCGACTCCCGGAAGTGCCCTACGAGCAGTACTTC. Its protein is CASRLPEVPYEQYF.

This clonotype has a count of ten or more. The J gene is TRBJ2-1, the V gene TRBV7-2; D ambiguous. With 1 base removed from V and 4 bases from J, the gap between germline ends came to 14 bases. The length of the CDR3 is 16 residues. From germline, CDR1 is SGHTA and CDR2 FQGNSA. CDR3 region: CASSLDRFPGYNEQFF. Written as DNA, the CDR3 is TGTGCCAGCAGCTTAGATAGATTCCCAGGTTACAATGAGCAGTTCTTC.

Details on this clonotype: Given a much more abundant clone one base away, this may be a read error. This chain connects TRBV29-1 to TRBJ2-7; TRBD2 is a possible D gene (6 bases). Germline CDR1 and CDR2: SQVTM and ANQGSEA. The CDR3 runs to 12 residues. This CDR3 reads CGVMSGVNEQYF. The CDR3 DNA is TGCGGCGTTATGTCGGGGGTAAACGAGCAGTACTTC.

Many counts were recorded for this clonotype. The chain couples TRBV5-1 to TRBJ2-7, with D tentatively TRBD2 (6 bases). The germline CDR1 and CDR2 sequences are SGHRS and YFSETQ. The CDR3 sequence is 13 residues long. Trimming removed 6 bases from V and 6 bases from J, with 16 bases in between. CDR3 bases: TGCGCCAGCAATCTGGAGGGGCAAACCGAGCAGTACTTC. Translating it yields CASNLEGQTEQYF.

The chain uses TRBV7-9 and TRBJ2-2, with TRBD1 matching over 11 bases. Germline CDR1 SEHNR, CDR2 FQNEAQ (reference sequence). The CDR3 is 16 residues long. V dropped 4 bases and J dropped 5; count of bases not matched to a gene: 6. Written as DNA, the CDR3 is TGTGCCAGCAGCTCCGCCCGGGACAGGGGGACCGGGGAGCTGTTTTTT. It yields the protein CASSSARDRGTGELFF. The full variable domain, rest sourced from reference TRBV7-9 and TRBJ2-2, is DTGVSQNPRHKITKRGQNVTFRCDPISEHNRLYWYRQTLGQGPEFLTYFQNEAQLEKSRLLSDRFSAERPKGSFSTLEIQRTEQGDSAMYLCASSSARDRGTGELFFGEGSRLTVL.

Remarks on this clonotype: A much larger clone lies one base from this, so it may be a read error. CDR3 in DNA: TGCGCCAGCTGCTTTTTGGGAATTGGCGGTCAGCCCCAGCATTTT. Residues: CASCFLGIGGQPQHF. This sequence joins TRBV5-1 and TRBJ1-5, with D uncertain. This CDR3 contains 15 residues. Germline loops: CDR1 SGHRS, CDR2 YFSETQ.

Ten or more counts support this clonotype. This sequence joins TRBV27 and TRBJ1-2; 9 bases are a match to TRBD1. The V gene end was trimmed by 4 bases and the J gene end by 4 bases; junction bases not matched to a gene: 4. Germline V CDR1 and CDR2: MNHEY, SMNVEV (reference sequence). CDR3 length: 14 residues. CDR3 sequence: CASSSGDRVYGYTF. Written as DNA, the CDR3 is TGTGCCAGCAGTTCTGGGGACAGGGTCTATGGCTACACCTTC.